The 4 T cell receptor beta chains presented below share a single source sample, sequenced in a study of Tregs in tolerant kidney transplant recipients (dated by TCRdb to the late 2010s). Per the publication, the time point label means: blood sample drawn before combined kidney and bone marrow transplant. The receptor library was made with the immunoSEQ multiplex PCR assay. TCRdb obtained this table from immuneACCESS and retained in-frame rearrangements with V and J assigned. These tables miss some clones; where compared with another copy, unresolved V genes account for less than half of the shortfall, and the remainder is unexplained. Present in this sample are under 95,000 clones, 75% to 95% of which were seen just once. Clones ranked in the top ten supply approximately 0.3% of the sample. The specimen comprised Tregs from blood, sampled before the transplant. Receptor source: a human donor who received a combined kidney and bone marrow transplant.

The rearrangement joins TRBV6-1 to TRBJ2-1, with TRBD2 matching 12 bases. CDR1 MNHNS and CDR2 SASEGT come from the germline V gene. The CDR3 loop spans 15 amino acids. After removal of 6 bases from V and 4 bases from J, the junction contained 4 bases not matched to a gene. The CDR3 DNA is TGTGCCAGCAGGACTAGCGGGAGCCCATACAATGAGCAGTTCTTC. Protein product: CASRTSGSPYNEQFF.

The rearrangement uses TRBV5-1 and TRBJ2-7; D gene ambiguous. CDR1 is SGHRS and CDR2 is YFSETQ in the germline V gene. The CDR3 is 14 residues long. V was cut by 1 base and J by 7 bases, with 15 bases left in between. In DNA form, the CDR3 reads TGCGCCAGCAGCTTGTTGGACCTAATGGGAGAGCAGTACTTC. This codes for CASSLLDLMGEQYF.

V gene TRBV5-1 combines with J gene TRBJ2-2; tentative D call: TRBD2 (7 bases). The CDR3 runs 16 residues. From germline, CDR1 is SGHRS and CDR2 YFSETQ. The V and J ends lost 2 bases and 4 bases respectively, with 15 bases between them. The CDR3 DNA sequence: TGCGCCAGCAGCTTCGGCAGGGGAGGGAGCACCGGGGAGCTGTTTTTT. Its protein product is CASSFGRGGSTGELFF.

Regarding this clone: Other DNA sequences in this specimen translate into the identical CDR3. The chain recombines TRBV19 with TRBJ2-2; D remains ambiguous. This CDR3 comprises 14 residues. V lost 1 base to trimming and J lost 4 bases, with 7 bases between them. Per the germline V gene, CDR1 is LNHDA and CDR2 is SQIVND (reference sequence). CDR3 region: CASSIAGGTGELFF. CDR3 nucleotide sequence: TGTGCCAGTAGTATAGCCGGTGGCACCGGGGAGCTGTTTTTT.